The 2 T cell receptor beta chains presented below share a single source sample, sequenced in a study of graft-versus-host responses after intestinal transplantation. Only in-frame clones appear in the TCRdb table, and some are missing; sequencing was by immunoSEQ multiplex PCR. Among 65,000 to 100,000 clones listed, around 93% were seen once. The antigens of these receptors remain unknown. The material was unstimulated CD8+ T cells sorted from spleen or lymph node cells, obtained before transplant. These receptors all come from a human donor who was the organ donor for an intestinal transplant.

This chain connects TRBV25-1 to TRBJ2-5; D is possibly TRBD1 (5 bases). Trimming took off 2 bases at V and 5 bases at J, with 15 bases between the two ends. CDR1 is MGHDK and CDR2 is SYGVNS in the germline V gene. This CDR3 comprises 15 residues. The CDR3 bases are TGTGCCAGCAGTGAACTCCGACAGCCTGGGGAGACCCAGTACTTC. Translating gives CASSELRQPGETQYF.

The gene calls are TRBV29-1 and TRBJ2-5; D is possibly TRBD1 (6 bases). The CDR3 covers 12 residues. Trimming removed 6 bases at V and 4 bases at J, with 12 bases between. Per the germline V gene, CDR1 is SQVTM and CDR2 is ANQGSEA. CDR3 in amino acids: CSVEQGLETQYF. In DNA form, the CDR3 reads TGCAGCGTGGAACAGGGATTAGAGACCCAGTACTTC.